This TCR beta chain was sequenced for a study of blood T cells in healthy people across ages (dated by TCRdb to the mid-2010s). Study-wide context: In model experiments, template switching captured about one uniquely barcoded TCR beta cDNA molecule for every two T cells. Using deep sequencing normalized with unique cDNA molecular identifiers, the study measured how TCR beta repertoire diversity changes with age. The donors were split into four age groups: young (average around 17 years), middle-aged (39), aged (over 55) and long-lived (more than 80). To avoid experimental bias, donors of different ages were randomly spread across the sequencing lanes. Two additional independent replicas of 1 million unique cDNA reads from the same blood draw were analyzed for two donors (one aged 18 to 30 and one aged 80 or older).

Notes on this clonotype: It has no known antigen specificity. Base qualities are not at hand, and no much larger clone is one base apart.

The roughly 42 donors, aged 6 to 90 years, were systemically healthy Caucasian individuals from Russia. Around 9.7 milliliters of peripheral blood were collected from each donor into EDTA-treated Vacutainer tubes. Ficoll-Paque density-gradient centrifugation was used to isolate PBMCs, with at least 6 million per sample. Trizol reagent was used to extract total RNA from the PBMCs, yielding at least 5.5 micrograms per sample. Naive CD45RAhigh/CD27high T cell percentages were measured by flow cytometry on a PBMC aliquot from every donor. Beyond this particular receptor, the publication reports: Since profiling was done on bulk unsorted PBMCs, naive and antigen-experienced compartments could not be conclusively compared. A strong correlation was found between observed TCR beta diversity and the percentage of naive T cells measured by flow cytometry. Total diversity estimates from one million sequenced T cells were considered lower bounds and underestimates. As age increased, observed TCR beta diversity per million T cells dropped in a roughly linear way, and a significant reduction was already evident by age about 36. The long-lived group showed more naive CD4+ T cells, fewer expanded clones and increased TCR diversity than the aged group, suggesting age selection. Because donor CMV infection status was unknown, age-related changes in expanded clonotypes were potentially confounded.

Library preparation used 5' RACE. The sample was run on an Illumina HiSeq 2500. A second PCR of roughly 7 to 11 cycles was performed with a sample-barcoded 5' primer and a J-beta primer mix. A unique molecular identifier was introduced onto each TCR beta cDNA molecule by a template-switch 5' adaptor carrying 12 random nucleotides. At least 2.5 million CDR3-containing paired-end reads were obtained from each sample. All of the RNA was converted into first-strand cDNA using the Mint cDNA synthesis kit, with a TRBC-specific oligonucleotide serving as the primer. After uracil-DNA glycosylase treatment, a first 18-cycle PCR used universal primers M1SS and BC2_uni_R on all cDNA. As for the original processing: For normalization, 1 million high-quality reads, each with a distinct molecular identifier, were randomly selected from each sample. Instead of being binned into consensus sequences, reads with shared molecular identifiers were discarded. MiTCR, with a Q25 quality threshold and the strictest error-elimination algorithm, was used for CDR3 identification, clonotype clustering and error correction. A nonparametric unseen species model using Euler transformation provided a lower-bound estimate of total TCR beta diversity. Using fastp at Q25 and MiXCR, TCRdb reprocessed the public reads and kept productive beta chains. Rows matching on CDR3 protein sequence are summarized as one entry with the most common DNA and genes. Clone size and V and J calls follow TCRdb, not the original study. The sample table shows 1.5 million to 2 million distinct CDR3 sequences, and almost 35% are seen once. The ten largest clones capture about 11% of the sample.

The sequencing input was blood. This receptor was taken from a woman younger than 45 in good health.

The CDR3 region: CASPRENSPLHF. In nucleotides, the sequence is TGTGCCAGCCCCCGGGAGAATTCACCCCTCCACTTT. The V gene is TRBV6-4 and the J gene is TRBJ1-6, with the identity of the D gene unclear. At the junction V is shortened by 8 bases and J by 7 bases, with 9 bases in between. The CDR3 numbers 12 residues from cysteine through phenylalanine. Only CDR3 DNA remains: 36 bases, in frame from the first base. The germline V gene gives CDR1 as MRHNA and CDR2 as SNTAGT.